The 3 T cell receptor beta chains below all came from one sample that was sequenced in a study of blood T cell repertoires in COVID-19. Measured with immunoSEQ multiplex PCR; TCRdb has only the in-frame clones, and not every one. Among about 150,000 clones listed, 90% were seen once. Sequences were obtained from peripheral blood. These receptors were obtained from a man in his fifties with acute or convalescent COVID-19.

This chain uses TRBV3-1 (or the pseudogene TRBV3-2) with TRBJ1-3; unclear D gene. The CDR3 consists of 15 residues. Trimming cost V 1 base and J 2 bases, with 9 bases left between them. Germline V gives CDR1 LGHDT, CDR2 YNNKEL (reference sequence). CDR3 nucleotides: TGTGCCAGCAGCCAAGTCGGCGGGACTGGAAACACCATATATTTT. Its protein is CASSQVGGTGNTIYF.

This chain connects TRBV28 to TRBJ2-1; maybe TRBD2 (5 bases). This CDR3 region has 14 residues. The germline gives CDR1 MDHEN, CDR2 SYDVKM. V was clipped by 7 bases and J by 7 bases, with 17 bases between them. For the CDR3, the DNA is TGTGCCAGCAAACTAGATGCCCCCTTTAATGAGCAGTTCTTC. Translation gives CASKLDAPFNEQFF.

This clone was observed a handful of times. The J gene is TRBJ1-3, the V gene TRBV7-2; D call uncertain. The CDR3 contains 16 residues. V was clipped by 1 base and J by 4 bases, with 14 bases between them. CDR1 and CDR2 (germline): SGHTA, FQGNSA. The CDR3 reads CASSLEASLVGNTIYF. The CDR3 coding sequence is TGTGCCAGCAGCTTAGAGGCGTCTCTAGTCGGAAACACCATATATTTT. Using reference TRBV7-2 and TRBJ1-3 for the parts outside the CDR3, the full variable domain is GAGVSQSPSNKVTEKGKDVELRCDPISGHTALYWYRQSLGQGLEFLIYFQGNSAPDKSGLPSDRFSAERTGGSVSTLTIQRTQQEDSAVYLCASSLEASLVGNTIYFGEGSWLTVV.